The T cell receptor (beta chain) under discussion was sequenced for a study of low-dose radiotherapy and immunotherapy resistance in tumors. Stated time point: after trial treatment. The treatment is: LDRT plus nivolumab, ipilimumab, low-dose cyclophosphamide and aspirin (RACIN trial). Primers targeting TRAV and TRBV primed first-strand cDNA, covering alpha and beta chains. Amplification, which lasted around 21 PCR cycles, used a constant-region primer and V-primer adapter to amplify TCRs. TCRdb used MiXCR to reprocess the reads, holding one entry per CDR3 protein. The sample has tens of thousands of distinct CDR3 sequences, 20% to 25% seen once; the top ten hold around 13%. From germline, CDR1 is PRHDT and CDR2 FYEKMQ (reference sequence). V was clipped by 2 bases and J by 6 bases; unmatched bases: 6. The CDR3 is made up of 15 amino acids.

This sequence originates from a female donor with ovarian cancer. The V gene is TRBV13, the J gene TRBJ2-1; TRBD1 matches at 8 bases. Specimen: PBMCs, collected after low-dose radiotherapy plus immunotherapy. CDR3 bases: TGTGCCAGCAGCTTACCTGGACAGGGATCCAATGAGCAGTTCTTC. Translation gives CASSLPGQGSNEQFF.